One and the same sample provided the 13 T cell receptor beta chains below, sequenced in a study of blood T cells in healthy people across ages. Alongside a J-beta primer mix, a sample-barcoded 5' primer served in a second PCR lasting 7 to 11 cycles. TCRdb re-derived calls from the 5' RACE reads in MiXCR, one entry per CDR3 protein. The sample includes more than 1,000,000 distinct CDR3 sequences, 20% to 25% of them seen just once. This sample was also put to use in a study of T cells of mothers and their children.

Sequencing was carried out using blood. These receptor sequences come from a girl aged 2-10 years in good health.

J is TRBJ2-7 and V is TRBV7-2; possible D gene TRBD2, 6 bases. Judging by the DNA end, TRBJ2-5 fits better; the J call may be wrong. CDR1 SGHTA and CDR2 FQGNSA come from the germline V gene. CDR3 length equals 16 residues. In nucleotides, the CDR3 is TGTGCCAGCAGCTTACGGTCTAGCGCCCCCCAAGAGACCCAGTACTTC. Translated, it gives CASSLRSSAPQETQYF.

Note on this clonotype: Because the CDR3 is missing its conserved closing phenylalanine or tryptophan, this is likely a read error. The rearrangement links TRBV19 to TRBJ2-5, with 7 bases identical to TRBD1. The V gene's germline CDR1 is LNHDA and CDR2 SQIVND (reference sequence). The CDR3 length is 13 residues. Germline trimming cut 6 bases from V and 2 bases from J; bases unmatched to any gene: 3. The DNA for the CDR3 is TGTGCCAGTAGCCGGACAGGTCAAGAGACCCAGTACCTC. It is translated as CASSRTGQETQYL.

This clonotype was detected only a few times. The V call is TRBV20-1, the J call TRBJ2-3, with a weak D call TRBD1 (6 bases). Trimming cost V 6 bases and J 10 bases, with 17 bases left between them. The CDR3 covers 12 residues. Germline CDR1 reads DFQATT; CDR2 reads SNEGSKA (reference sequence). The CDR3 here is CSARGGNAAQYF. In DNA, the CDR3 is TGCAGTGCCAGGGGTGGGAATGCCGCGCAGTATTTT.

J is TRBJ1-6 and V is TRBV10-3, with D possibly matching TRBD1 (5 bases). V was shortened by 2 bases and J by 7 bases, with 9 bases between the two germline ends. From germline, CDR1 is ENHRY and CDR2 SYGVKD. The CDR3 has 14 residues. CDR3 amino acids: CAISEERGNSPLHF. CDR3 DNA sequence: TGTGCCATCAGTGAGGAGAGGGGCAATTCACCCCTCCACTTT.

V gene TRBV20-1 combines with J gene TRBJ1-2, with a possible D match to TRBD1 (5 bases). The CDR3 has 14 residues. CDR1 and CDR2 from the germline V gene are DFQATT and SNEGSKA (reference sequence). Trimming left V 1 base short and J 3 bases short, with 12 bases between. CDR3 DNA: TGCAGTGCTAGAGCCCCCGGGGACCACTATGGCTACACCTTC. Protein sequence: CSARAPGDHYGYTF.

In its sample, this clonotype was seen many times. V and J are TRBV29-1 and TRBJ2-5, with 7 bases identical to TRBD1. Losses at the gene ends were 6 bases for V and 1 base for J; bases not matched to a gene: 8. The CDR3 has 14 residues. The V gene's germline CDR1 is SQVTM and CDR2 ANQGSEA. This CDR3 is CSVQDRDSQETQYF. The CDR3 DNA reads TGCAGCGTCCAAGACAGGGATTCCCAAGAGACCCAGTACTTC. The full variable domain, rest sourced from reference TRBV29-1 and TRBJ2-5, is SAVISQKPSRDICQRGTSLTIQCQVDSQVTMMFWYRQQPGQSLTLIATANQGSEATYESGFVIDKFPISRPNLTFSTLTVSNMSPEDSSIYLCSVQDRDSQETQYFGPGTRLLVL.

The chain combines TRBV4-2 with TRBJ2-1, with TRBD1 matching 7 bases. The better agreement between TRBJ2-7 and the DNA end casts doubt on the J call. The CDR3 length is 14 residues. Germline CDR1 is LGHNA and CDR2 is YNFKEQ. DNA of the CDR3: TGTGCCAGCAGTCCTGTCGGGACAGCTTACGAGCAGTACTTC. This encodes CASSPVGTAYEQYF.

The chain employs TRBV29-1 and TRBJ2-1; possibly TRBD2 for D (6 bases). Trimming removed 5 bases from V and 8 bases from J, with 16 bases in between. CDR1 and CDR2 (germline): SQVTM, ANQGSEA. The length of the CDR3 is 13 residues. CDR3 sequence: CSVRTGRGDEQFF. The CDR3, as DNA: TGCAGCGTTCGAACCGGGAGAGGGGATGAGCAGTTCTTC.

The chain uses TRBV29-1 and TRBJ2-3; weak D call: TRBD2 (6 bases). Germline V CDR1 and CDR2: SQVTM, ANQGSEA. V lost 4 bases to trimming and J lost 2 bases, with 10 bases between them. This CDR3 has 13 amino acids. CDR3 residues: CSVGDFFTDTQYF. The CDR3 bases are TGCAGCGTTGGGGACTTCTTCACAGATACGCAGTATTTT.

This clonotype was counted only a few times. V is TRBV4-1 and J is TRBJ2-1, with D perhaps matching TRBD2 (6 bases). V lost 0 bases and J 7 bases, leaving 13 bases between the germline ends. CDR1 is MGHRA and CDR2 is YSYEKL in the germline V gene. The CDR3 totals 15 residues. CDR3 sequence (DNA): TGCGCCAGCAGCCAAGATCGGGGGAGTTGGAATGAGCAGTTCTTC. This sequence encodes CASSQDRGSWNEQFF.

The chain recombines TRBV6-2 or TRBV6-3 with TRBJ2-7; unclear D gene. V gave up 7 bases and J gave up 4 bases, with 17 bases separating them. Germline-derived CDR1 and CDR2 are MNHEY and SVGEGT. This CDR3 is built from 14 residues. The CDR3 DNA reads TGTGCCAGCACCCTAAGCTTCAGGTCGTACGAGCAGTACTTC. Its translation is CASTLSFRSYEQYF.

The V gene is TRBV4-1, the J gene TRBJ1-4, with D perhaps matching TRBD1 (6 bases). Germline loops: CDR1 MGHRA, CDR2 YSYEKL. V lost 4 bases to trimming and J lost 8 bases, with 20 bases between them. This CDR3 has 16 residues. The CDR3, as DNA: TGCGCCAGCAGCCCGGATCAGGGGTCCCCCATGGAAAAACTGTTTTTT. It translates to CASSPDQGSPMEKLFF.

This rearrangement joins TRBV3-1 to TRBJ2-7; D is possibly TRBD1 (5 bases). Germline CDR1 reads LGHDT; CDR2 reads YNNKEL (reference sequence). The germline V and J ends were trimmed by 3 bases and 3 bases, with 12 bases remaining between them. The CDR3 consists of 14 residues. CDR3 DNA sequence: TGTGCCAGCAGCCATAAGACAGAAGTCTACGAGCAGTACTTC. As protein: CASSHKTEVYEQYF.